Presented here are 20 T cell receptor beta chains from one specimen sequenced in a study of blood T cell repertoires in COVID-19. Sequencing was performed with immunoSEQ multiplex PCR; in TCRdb, only in-frame clones are kept and a portion is missing. The sample lists a few hundred thousand clones; roughly nine tenths were seen once. The sample comprised peripheral blood. The receptors here all came from a woman between 45 and 60 years old with acute or convalescent COVID-19.

This clone was observed at least ten times. The V call is TRBV27, the J call TRBJ1-5; D is uncertain. V was pared by 8 bases and J by 5 bases, with 16 bases between. Germline-derived CDR1 and CDR2 are MNHEY and SMNVEV (reference sequence). This CDR3 has 14 residues. DNA for the CDR3: TGTGCCAGCCGTGGAGCCGATCGGCATCAGCCCCAGCATTTT. Its translation: CASRGADRHQPQHF.

The J gene is TRBJ1-4, the V gene TRBV7-2, with a tentative D call TRBD1 (5 bases). V was shortened by 3 bases and J by 4 bases, with 15 bases between the two germline ends. This CDR3 region has 16 residues. Germline CDR1 reads SGHTA; CDR2 reads FQGNSA. The CDR3 DNA is TGTGCCAGCAGCTTTGGGGCGCGAGGAAGTAATGAAAAACTGTTTTTT. This sequence encodes CASSFGARGSNEKLFF.

The rearrangement joins TRBV13 to TRBJ2-2, with a possible D match to TRBD2 (5 bases). Trimming cost V 3 bases and J 0 bases, with 8 bases left between them. In germline, CDR1 is PRHDT, CDR2 FYEKMQ (reference sequence). The CDR3 spans 15 residues. DNA for the CDR3: TGTGCCAGCAGCTTTGGGAGCACGAACACCGGGGAGCTGTTTTTT. Translated: CASSFGSTNTGELFF. Together with reference TRBV13 and TRBJ2-2, the CDR3 gives the full variable domain: AAGVIQSPRHLIKEKRETATLKCYPIPRHDTVYWYQQGPGQDPQFLISFYEKMQSDKGSIPDRFSAQQFSDYHSELNMSSLELGDSALYFCASSFGSTNTGELFFGEGSRLTVL.

The chain joins TRBV7-2 to TRBJ2-7, with 9 positions matching TRBD2. Germline CDR1 is SGHTA and CDR2 is FQGNSA. J gave up 2 bases and V 1 base, and 6 bases lay outside the gene matches. This CDR3 region has 16 residues. CDR3 in DNA: TGTGCCAGCAGCTTAGGAGCGGGAGGCCTAACCTACGAGCAGTACTTC. Residues: CASSLGAGGLTYEQYF.

The J gene is TRBJ2-3, the V gene TRBV30, with 11 bases that match TRBD2. Trimming at V came to 0 bases and at J to 5 bases, leaving 4 bases not matched to a gene. This CDR3 is 15 amino acids long. Germline V gene lookup returns CDR1 GTSNPN and CDR2 SVGIG (reference sequence). CDR3 in DNA: TGTGCCTGGAGTGTACTAGCGGGGGTTGGAGATACGCAGTATTTT. Translating gives CAWSVLAGVGDTQYF.

The chain combines TRBV4-1 with TRBJ1-2; 7 nucleotides align to TRBD1. V lost 3 bases, J lost 8 bases, and 18 bases stayed unmatched. The germline gives CDR1 MGHRA, CDR2 YSYEKL. The CDR3 contains 17 residues. DNA for the CDR3: TGCGCCAGCAGCCACATGCCTCCGGGAGGGGGCGCGGAGGGCTACACCTTC. Its protein is CASSHMPPGGGAEGYTF.

The rearrangement uses TRBV6-1 and TRBJ2-7, with 13 positions matching TRBD2. J gave up 3 bases and V 3 bases, and 5 bases lay outside the gene matches. The germline CDR1 and CDR2 sequences are MNHNS and SASEGT. The CDR3 totals 16 residues. In nucleotides, the CDR3 is TGTGCCAGCAGTGAGACTAGCGGGAGGCTGGGCTACGAGCAGTACTTC. Protein product: CASSETSGRLGYEQYF.

This clone was recorded only once. The chain couples TRBV5-4 to TRBJ2-1; 7 bases align to TRBD2. The germline V gene has CDR1 SGHNT and CDR2 YYREEE (reference sequence). The CDR3 loop spans 15 amino acids. Trimming removed 5 bases from V and 3 bases from J; junction bases left unmatched: 8. The CDR3 sequence is CASRITSEVYNEQFF. CDR3 bases: TGTGCCAGCAGAATTACTAGCGAGGTCTACAATGAGCAGTTCTTC.

The J gene is TRBJ2-7, the V gene TRBV29-1; no firm D call. The ends were cut back, 6 bases at V and 0 bases at J, with 18 bases in the middle. In germline, CDR1 is SQVTM, CDR2 ANQGSEA. This CDR3 has 15 residues. CDR3 DNA: TGCAGCGTCATCCACCCCTGGCAAAACTCCTACGAGCAGTACTTC. Translation: CSVIHPWQNSYEQYF.

The chain combines TRBV11-2 with TRBJ2-5, with 14 bases lining up with TRBD2. J was trimmed by 4 bases and V by 1 base; bases with no gene match: 5. The germline V gene has CDR1 SGHAT and CDR2 FQNNGV. This CDR3 has 17 amino acids. CDR3 residues: CASSLGTTSGRGETQYF. Here the CDR3 DNA reads TGTGCCAGCAGCTTAGGGACGACTAGCGGGAGGGGAGAGACCCAGTACTTC.

The rearrangement links TRBV9 to TRBJ2-2; 7 bases match TRBD2. V gave up 3 bases and J gave up 0 bases; unmatched junction bases: 2. The CDR3 runs to 15 residues. CDR1 is SGDLS and CDR2 is YYNGEE in the germline V gene. The CDR3 DNA follows: TGTGCCAGCAGCGCTAGCGGAGCGAACACCGGGGAGCTGTTTTTT. It codes for CASSASGANTGELFF.

The chain joins TRBV25-1 to TRBJ1-1; a weak D match, TRBD1 (5 bases). Germline values: CDR1 MGHDK, CDR2 SYGVNS. The ends were cut back, 1 base at V and 6 bases at J, with 15 bases in the middle. The CDR3 runs to 15 residues. In DNA form, the CDR3 reads TGTGCCAGCAGTGAATGGGACTGGGAGACGGCTGAAGCTTTCTTT. Encoded protein: CASSEWDWETAEAFF. The full variable domain, with the rest looked up from reference TRBV25-1 and TRBJ1-1, is EADIYQTPRYLVIGTGKKITLECSQTMGHDKMYWYQQDPGMELHLIHYSYGVNSTEKGDLSSESTVSRIRTEHFPLTLESARPSHTSQYLCASSEWDWETAEAFFGQGTRLTVV.

This clone occurred a few times. This chain joins TRBV5-5 and TRBJ1-2, with unresolved D. Trimming removed 0 bases at V and 6 bases at J, with 6 bases between. Germline V CDR1 and CDR2: SGHKS, YYEKEE (reference sequence). The CDR3 is made up of 12 amino acids. CDR3 in amino acids: CASSLDSHGYTF. CDR3 DNA sequence: TGTGCCAGCAGCTTGGACAGTCATGGCTACACCTTC. Together with reference TRBV5-5 and TRBJ1-2, the CDR3 gives the full variable domain: DAGVTQSPTHLIKTRGQQVTLRCSPISGHKSVSWYQQVLGQGPQFIFQYYEKEERGRGNFPDRFSARQFPNYSSELNVNALLLGDSALYLCASSLDSHGYTFGSGTRLTVV.

The chain's CDR3 is CASSVAQREPTDTQYF. The CDR3 DNA is TGTGCCAGCAGCGTAGCTCAGCGGGAGCCCACAGATACGCAGTATTTT. The chain is built from TRBV9 and TRBJ2-3; 8 bases are shared with TRBD2. In germline, CDR1 is SGDLS, CDR2 YYNGEE. CDR3 length: 16 residues. The V and J ends lost 0 bases and 2 bases, in that order; junction bases with no gene match: 5.

The chain has TRBV30 and TRBJ1-2; TRBD1 matches at 7 bases. From germline, CDR1 is GTSNPN and CDR2 SVGIG (reference sequence). The CDR3 covers 12 residues. With 7 bases clipped from V and 4 bases from J, the junction kept 6 bases outside the gene matches. CDR3 in amino acids: CAFSGGSYGYTF. For the CDR3, the DNA is TGTGCCTTCTCAGGGGGAAGCTATGGCTACACCTTC.

This chain uses TRBV7-2 with TRBJ2-2, with 11 nucleotides matching TRBD2. The CDR3 runs 15 residues. Per the germline V gene, CDR1 is SGHTA and CDR2 is FQGNSA. Trimming at V came to 4 bases and at J to 5 bases, leaving 3 bases not matched to a gene. The CDR3 sequence is CASSSLAGVTGELFF. CDR3 sequence (DNA): TGTGCCAGCAGCTCACTAGCGGGAGTAACCGGGGAGCTGTTTTTT.

The rearrangement uses TRBV9 and TRBJ2-2; the D gene is possibly TRBD1 (7 bases). The CDR3 is 16 amino acids. Trimming cost V 0 bases and J 4 bases, with 13 bases left between them. CDR1 SGDLS and CDR2 YYNGEE come from the germline V gene. The CDR3 here is CASSVVGGGPTGELFF. As DNA, the CDR3 is TGTGCCAGCAGCGTAGTTGGAGGGGGCCCCACCGGGGAGCTGTTTTTT.

This clone showed up just once. The V call is TRBV7-2, the J call TRBJ1-1; D not resolved. Trimming left V 5 bases short and J 5 bases short, with 6 bases between. The CDR3 is made up of 11 amino acids. In germline, CDR1 is SGHTA, CDR2 FQGNSA. CDR3 bases: TGTGCCAGCAGCCGGTGGACTGAAGCTTTCTTT. This encodes CASSRWTEAFF.

The V call is TRBV18, the J call TRBJ2-7; TRBD2 might be the D (5 bases). V shed 3 bases and J shed 4 bases, with 13 bases lying between them. Germline assignment: CDR1 KGHSH and CDR2 LQKENI. The CDR3 length is 14 residues. In DNA, the CDR3 is TGTGCCAGCTCACCGGCGGGTGACCTTTACGAGCAGTACTTC. Translated: CASSPAGDLYEQYF.

The chain carries TRBV24-1 and TRBJ2-7; D is perhaps TRBD2 (6 bases). CDR3 length: 13 amino acids. The V and J ends lost 5 bases and 6 bases respectively, with 13 bases between them. In germline, CDR1 is KGHDR, CDR2 SFDVKD. The CDR3 DNA follows: TGTGCCACCAGTGCCTGGGACTCCCCCGAGCAGTACTTC. As protein: CATSAWDSPEQYF.